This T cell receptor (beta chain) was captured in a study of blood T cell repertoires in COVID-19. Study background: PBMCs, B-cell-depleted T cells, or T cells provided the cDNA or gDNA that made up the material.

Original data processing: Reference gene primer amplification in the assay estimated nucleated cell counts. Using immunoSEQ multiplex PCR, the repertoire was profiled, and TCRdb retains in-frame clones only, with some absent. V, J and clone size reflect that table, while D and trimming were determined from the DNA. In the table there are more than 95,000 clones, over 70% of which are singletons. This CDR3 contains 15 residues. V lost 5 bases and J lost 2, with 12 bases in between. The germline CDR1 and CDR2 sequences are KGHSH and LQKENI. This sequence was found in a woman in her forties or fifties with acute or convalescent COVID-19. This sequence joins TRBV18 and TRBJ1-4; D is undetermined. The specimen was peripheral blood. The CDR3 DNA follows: TGTGCCAGCTCAGCCCGGGCGGGCACTAATGAAAAACTGTTTTTT. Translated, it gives CASSARAGTNEKLFF.